This T cell receptor beta chain was recorded in a study of blood T cell repertoires in COVID-19. V was pared by 4 bases and J by 3 bases, with 9 bases of the junction left unmatched. Germline V CDR1 and CDR2: SGHRS, YFSETQ. This CDR3 is 16 amino acids long. TCRdb's copy holds only in-frame clones and misses some; the assay was immunoSEQ multiplex PCR. In the table there are fewer than 250,000 clones, more than 75% of which are singletons. The source material was peripheral blood. The V call is TRBV5-1, the J call TRBJ2-7; 11 bases line up with TRBD1. This sequence originates from a woman aged 40 to 50 with acute or convalescent COVID-19. DNA for the CDR3: TGCGCCAGCAGCCCCGGTGGACAGGGGGCCGGCTACGAGCAGTACTTC. Protein sequence: CASSPGGQGAGYEQYF.